The 4 T cell receptor beta chains below all came from one sample that was sequenced in a study of OX40 agonist ivuxolimab in advanced cancers. The method was immunoSEQ multiplex PCR; TCRdb's version includes in-frame clones alone and lacks a portion of them. The table records about 90,000 clones, just over 90% of them present only once. Sample: CD4+ or CD8+ T cells sorted from blood, taken in a trial of the OX40 agonist ivuxolimab. Receptor source: an adult with an advanced solid tumor such as melanoma, head and neck, liver or kidney cancer.

The chain has TRBV5-1 and TRBJ2-3; 8 bases are shared with TRBD1. The CDR3 spans 14 residues. From germline, CDR1 is SGHRS and CDR2 YFSETQ. V lost 4 bases to trimming and J lost 4 bases; unmatched junction nucleotides: 5. The DNA of the CDR3 is TGCGCCAGCAGCGATCCAGGGGGCCCAGATACGCAGTATTTT. It codes for CASSDPGGPDTQYF.

CDR3 DNA: TGTGCCAGCAGTGAGTGGAGGAACTATGGCTACACCTTC. Translating gives CASSEWRNYGYTF. The V and J genes are TRBV27 and TRBJ1-2, with D hard to call. Trimming pared 5 bases from V and 2 bases from J, leaving 9 bases between. Looked up from germline, CDR1 is MNHEY and CDR2 is SMNVEV (reference sequence). This CDR3 is built from 13 residues.

This clone was detected once. The V and J genes are TRBV4-3 and TRBJ2-1; D perhaps matches TRBD1 (6 bases). Deletions cut 2 bases from V and 1 base from J, with 18 bases between. This CDR3 has 18 residues. Germline V lookup: CDR1 LGHNA, CDR2 YSLEER. The CDR3 spells CASSQLNQDSYSYNEQFF. As DNA, the CDR3 is TGCGCCAGCAGCCAACTGAACCAGGACAGCTATTCCTACAATGAGCAGTTCTTC.

This chain uses TRBV9 with TRBJ2-1; D unresolved. Germline assignment: CDR1 SGDLS and CDR2 YYNGEE. The V gene lost 0 bases and the J gene lost 1 base, with 2 bases spanning the gap. The CDR3 sequence is 13 residues long. The chain's CDR3 is CASSVGSYNEQFF. The CDR3 coding sequence is TGTGCCAGCAGCGTAGGGTCCTACAATGAGCAGTTCTTC.